This entry lists 30 T cell receptor beta chains sequenced from one sample in a study of T cells in Graves' hyperthyroidism and ophthalmopathy. Using RNA transcripts as the source, TCR beta CDR3 regions were amplified. Using the HTBI primer set, a first-round RT-PCR was run on the TCR CDR3. TCRdb recomputed calls from the multiplex PCR reads with MiXCR, one row per CDR3 protein. This sample has approximately 430,000 distinct CDR3 sequences, with approximately 14% found just once. Sequenced input: blood. Source of these receptors: a woman aged 18-29 years with Graves' hyperthyroidism.

In this sample, this clonotype turned up a few times. This chain connects TRBV20-1 to TRBJ2-5, with TRBD1 as a possible D gene (6 bases). The V gene's germline CDR1 is DFQATT and CDR2 SNEGSKA (reference sequence). Trimming left V 3 bases short and J 5 bases short, with 10 bases between. The CDR3 runs to 12 residues. CDR3: CSARGAWETQYF. The DNA for the CDR3 is TGCAGTGCTAGGGGGGCGTGGGAGACCCAGTACTTC.

This clonotype was counted a few times. The rearrangement links TRBV6-1 to TRBJ2-1; 8 positions agree with TRBD2. V shed 6 bases, J shed 0 bases, and the junction held 4 bases outside the gene matches. CDR1 is MNHNS, CDR2 SASEGT, per germline. The CDR3 length is 15 residues. The CDR3 DNA reads as TGTGCCAGCAGGATTAGCGGGACCTCCTACAATGAGCAGTTCTTC. Protein sequence: CASRISGTSYNEQFF.

This clonotype was seen many times. The V gene is TRBV4-1, the J gene TRBJ2-1; D possibly matches TRBD1 or TRBD2 (5 bases each). CDR1 MGHRA and CDR2 YSYEKL come from the germline V gene. CDR3 length: 14 residues. Trimming left V 1 base short and J 9 bases short, with 13 bases between. The CDR3 protein is CASSQGGALPEQFF. The CDR3 nucleotides are TGCGCCAGCAGCCAAGGAGGGGCGTTGCCTGAGCAGTTCTTC.

The rearrangement links TRBV12-3 or TRBV12-4 to TRBJ2-2; D is possibly TRBD1 (6 bases). This CDR3 spans 14 amino acids. V shed 6 bases and J shed 4 bases, with 12 bases lying between them. CDR3 coding DNA: TGTGCCAGCAGGGGGACACGGGGCACCGGGGAGCTGTTTTTT. Encoded protein: CASRGTRGTGELFF.

This clonotype appeared a few times. The chain joins TRBV27 to TRBJ1-4, with TRBD1 identical over 7 bases. CDR1 is MNHEY, CDR2 SMNVEV, per germline (reference sequence). The length of the CDR3 is 17 residues. V shed 7 bases, J shed 5 bases, and the junction held 16 bases outside the gene matches. The CDR3 sequence: CASTSGQLTTGNEKLFF. The DNA for the CDR3 is TGTGCCAGCACCTCGGGACAGTTAACCACGGGGAATGAAAAACTGTTTTTT.

This clonotype was observed at least ten times. The V call is TRBV20-1, the J call TRBJ2-5; 15 bases are shared with TRBD2. This CDR3 has 19 residues. V trimming: 2 bases; J trimming: 5 bases; junction bases outside the gene matches: 15. From germline, CDR1 is DFQATT and CDR2 SNEGSKA (reference sequence). In DNA, the CDR3 is TGCAGTGCTAGATCCGGGACTAGCGGGAGGAACAAGGAGGGGGAGACCCAGTACTTC. The encoded protein is CSARSGTSGRNKEGETQYF.

In the case of this clonotype: A much larger clone differs from this one at a single base, so this may be a read error. This chain uses TRBV6-2 or TRBV6-3 with TRBJ1-3; the D is unclear. Germline V lookup: CDR1 MNHEY, CDR2 SVGEGT. CDR3 size: 16 residues. The CDR3: CASSSSVGRSGNAIYF. The CDR3 DNA sequence: TGTGCCAGCAGTTCTAGCGTCGGACGCTCTGGAAACGCCATATATTTT.

This clonotype has a handful of counts. The rearrangement joins TRBV29-1 to TRBJ1-1; possibly TRBD1 for D (6 bases). The ends were cut back, 1 base at V and 1 base at J, with 13 bases in the middle. Germline V gene data show CDR1 as SQVTM and CDR2 as ANQGSEA. The CDR3 is made up of 15 amino acids. The CDR3 bases are TGCAGCGTTGAAGCATACGGGACACCGAACACTGAAGCTTTCTTT. This gives the protein CSVEAYGTPNTEAFF.

This clonotype was observed many times. This chain uses TRBV5-6 with TRBJ2-5; the match to TRBD1 covers 9 bases. The CDR3 has 18 amino acids. V lost 0 bases and J lost 4; bases outside the gene matches: 13. Germline CDR1 SGHDT, CDR2 YYEEEE. Here the CDR3 DNA reads TGTGCCAGCAGCTTGGCGGGACAGGGTAGGACCCAAGGAGAGACCCAGTACTTC. Protein sequence: CASSLAGQGRTQGETQYF.

The genes are TRBV7-9 and TRBJ1-3; D may be TRBD1 (5 bases). Germline CDR1 is SEHNR and CDR2 is FQNEAQ (reference sequence). The CDR3 loop spans 16 amino acids. Trimming removed 4 bases at V and 2 bases at J, with 15 bases between. CDR3 protein: CASSSTTGGAGNTIYF. In nucleotides, the CDR3 is TGTGCCAGCAGCTCCACCACAGGTGGAGCTGGAAACACCATATATTTT.

This clonotype has at least ten counts. The genes are TRBV29-1 and TRBJ1-5; possibly TRBD1 for D (6 bases). CDR1 is SQVTM, CDR2 ANQGSEA, per germline. This CDR3 is 13 amino acids long. V lost 3 bases and J lost 7, with 13 bases in between. CDR3 protein: CSVDQGLDQPQHF. The DNA of the CDR3 is TGCAGCGTTGATCAGGGGTTGGACCAGCCCCAGCATTTT.

The chain combines TRBV10-3 with TRBJ2-1; D is undetermined. This CDR3 spans 12 amino acids. V was clipped by 1 base and J by 8 bases, with 6 bases between them. Germline V lookup: CDR1 ENHRY, CDR2 SYGVKD. DNA for the CDR3: TGTGCCATCAGTGAGTTAGGCGATGAGCAGTTCTTC. Its protein product is CAISELGDEQFF.

V and J are TRBV4-1 and TRBJ1-5; D possibly corresponds to TRBD1 (6 bases). The length of the CDR3 is 14 residues. The V gene lost 2 bases and the J gene lost 6 bases, with 11 bases spanning the gap. Germline CDR1 is MGHRA and CDR2 is YSYEKL. The CDR3, as DNA: TGCGCCAGCAGCCAAACAGGGCGGGGTCAGCCCCAGCATTTT. Translation: CASSQTGRGQPQHF.

This clonotype was seen a few times. The rearrangement joins TRBV19 to TRBJ1-2; D gene uncertain. This CDR3 is 13 amino acids long. Trimming pared 5 bases from V and 6 bases from J, leaving 13 bases between. Germline CDR1 is LNHDA and CDR2 is SQIVND (reference sequence). The CDR3 DNA reads as TGTGCCAGTAGTCCCGAGACCTGGGATGGCTACACCTTC. Translating it yields CASSPETWDGYTF.

The chain links TRBV20-1 to TRBJ2-3, with 13 bases aligning to TRBD2. The CDR3 contains 15 residues. Germline trimming cut 2 bases from V and 3 bases from J; bases unmatched to any gene: 2. Per germline, CDR1 DFQATT and CDR2 SNEGSKA (reference sequence). Here the CDR3 reads CSARWTSGRTDTQYF. In nucleotides, the CDR3 is TGCAGTGCTAGATGGACTAGCGGGAGAACAGATACGCAGTATTTT.

This clonotype was counted many times. This chain links TRBV7-6 with TRBJ2-1, with D unclear. The CDR3 length is 13 residues. V shed 3 bases and J shed 9 bases, with 12 bases lying between them. Per germline, CDR1 SGHVS and CDR2 FNYEAQ. The CDR3, as DNA: TGTGCCAGCAGCTTCGGGCTCTCCGTTGAGCAGTTCTTC. Translated, it gives CASSFGLSVEQFF.

The chain carries TRBV12-3 or TRBV12-4 and TRBJ2-2; no firm D call. CDR3 size: 15 residues. Trimming left V 3 bases short and J 1 base short, with 9 bases between. CDR3 amino acids: CASSFRRMNTGELFF. Written as DNA, the CDR3 is TGTGCCAGCAGTTTCCGACGGATGAACACCGGGGAGCTGTTTTTT.

This clonotype has ten or more counts. This chain links TRBV5-8 with TRBJ2-2, with 7 bases aligning to TRBD1. Germline CDR1 and CDR2: SGHTS and YDEGEE. The CDR3 is 15 amino acids. The J segment lost 6 bases and the V segment lost 0 bases, leaving 5 bases of the junction unmatched. The CDR3 DNA follows: TGTGCCAGCAGCTTGGGACAGGGTGAAGCCGGGGAGCTGTTTTTT. Protein product: CASSLGQGEAGELFF.

This clonotype turned up a few times. The genes are TRBV5-5 and TRBJ2-7, with TRBD2 matching over 7 bases. CDR3 length: 15 amino acids. V lost 4 bases, J lost 9 bases, and 16 bases stayed unmatched. CDR1 is SGHKS and CDR2 is YYEKEE in the germline V gene (reference sequence). CDR3 bases: TGTGCCAGCAGCCTTGATGTGGGAGGGGATTTTGGGCAGTACTTC. Its protein product is CASSLDVGGDFGQYF. The full variable domain, in which reference TRBV5-5 and TRBJ2-7 provide the parts outside the CDR3, is DAGVTQSPTHLIKTRGQQVTLRCSPISGHKSVSWYQQVLGQGPQFIFQYYEKEERGRGNFPDRFSARQFPNYSSELNVNALLLGDSALYLCASSLDVGGDFGQYFGPGTRLTVT.

This clonotype appeared a few times. This chain connects TRBV7-6 to TRBJ1-4; the D is unclear. With 4 bases removed from V and 8 bases from J, the gap between germline ends came to 17 bases. Germline assignment: CDR1 SGHVS and CDR2 FNYEAQ. This CDR3 is built from 15 residues. CDR3 sequence: CASSSGGVLFEKLFF. The CDR3 DNA is TGTGCCAGCAGCTCGGGCGGGGTATTATTCGAAAAACTGTTTTTT.

This clonotype was seen repeatedly, ten times or more. The chain is built from TRBV20-1 and TRBJ2-7; D possibly matches TRBD1 or TRBD2 (5 bases each). The germline V gene has CDR1 DFQATT and CDR2 SNEGSKA (reference sequence). V was pared by 3 bases and J by 0 bases, with 15 bases between. The CDR3 loop spans 15 amino acids. The CDR3 nucleotides are TGCAGTGCTAGTCCGGGGCGGAGCGACTCCTACGAGCAGTACTTC. This translates into CSASPGRSDSYEQYF.

This clonotype has at least ten counts. This sequence joins TRBV6-4 and TRBJ2-3; 10 bases align to TRBD2. Germline values: CDR1 MRHNA, CDR2 SNTAGT. The CDR3 covers 14 residues. V shed 4 bases and J 4 bases; nucleotides not matched to a gene: 2. This CDR3 reads CASSGTSGADTQYF. The CDR3 DNA reads TGTGCCAGCAGTGGGACTAGCGGCGCAGATACGCAGTATTTT.

The table lists this clonotype with a few counts. This rearrangement joins TRBV29-1 to TRBJ2-7; 9 positions match TRBD1. Germline CDR1 SQVTM, CDR2 ANQGSEA. The CDR3 runs 13 residues. Unmatched junction bases numbered 7, after V lost 7 bases and J lost 3 bases. The CDR3 here is CSAGDRGGYEQYF. The DNA for the CDR3 is TGCAGCGCCGGTGACAGGGGGGGCTACGAGCAGTACTTC.

This clonotype was found many times. The rearrangement links TRBV7-2 to TRBJ1-5; D is possibly TRBD1 (5 bases). Germline V gene data show CDR1 as SGHTA and CDR2 as FQGNSA. Trimming shortened V by 5 bases and J by 2 bases, and 16 bases separated the two germline ends. CDR3 length: 16 amino acids. CDR3 sequence: CASSLDGTDRNQPQHF. DNA of the CDR3: TGTGCCAGCAGCCTAGACGGGACCGACCGCAATCAGCCCCAGCATTTT.

A remark on this clonotype: With a much larger clone just one base away, this may be a read error. The V and J genes are TRBV19 and TRBJ1-6; D unclear. CDR3 length equals 13 residues. Germline CDR1 reads LNHDA; CDR2 reads SQIVND (reference sequence). Trimming shortened V by 4 bases and J by 7 bases, and 8 bases separated the two germline ends. CDR3 protein: CASSTELNSPLHF. CDR3 in DNA: TGTGCCAGTAGTACGGAACTGAATTCACCCCTCCACTTT.

This clonotype appeared many times. This chain connects TRBV6-6 to TRBJ2-1; D is unresolved. CDR3 length equals 13 residues. Germline values: CDR1 MNHNY, CDR2 SVGAGI (reference sequence). Trimming left V 2 bases short and J 6 bases short, with 8 bases between. The CDR3 loop reads CASSYGNSNEQFF. DNA for the CDR3: TGTGCCAGCAGTTACGGTAACTCCAATGAGCAGTTCTTC.

This rearrangement joins TRBV19 to TRBJ1-2, with TRBD1 as a possible D gene (5 bases). Trimming removed 10 bases from V and 3 bases from J, with 15 bases in between. Germline lookup yields CDR1 LNHDA and CDR2 SQIVND (reference sequence). The CDR3 covers 13 residues. The CDR3 loop reads CATLSPGHYGYTF. The CDR3 DNA follows: TGTGCCACTTTGTCACCAGGGCACTATGGCTACACCTTC.

The chain carries TRBV12-3 or TRBV12-4 and TRBJ1-1; D ambiguous. Trimming cost V 5 bases and J 2 bases, with 12 bases left between them. The length of the CDR3 is 14 residues. CDR3 residues: CASSPTHQNTEAFF. The CDR3 DNA follows: TGTGCCAGCAGTCCTACTCACCAAAACACTGAAGCTTTCTTT.

This clonotype came up many times. J is TRBJ2-5 and V is TRBV20-1; 14 positions match TRBD2. This CDR3 is built from 16 residues. CDR1 is DFQATT and CDR2 is SNEGSKA in the germline V gene (reference sequence). Losses at the gene ends were 4 bases for V and 5 bases for J; bases not matched to a gene: 9. The CDR3 DNA sequence: TGCAGTGCTACGCACGGACTAGCGGGAGGAGGGGAGACCCAGTACTTC. The encoded protein is CSATHGLAGGGETQYF.

This clonotype was picked up many times. The chain links TRBV11-2 to TRBJ2-3, with 7 bases aligning to TRBD1. CDR3 length: 14 residues. Germline V gene sequence: CDR1 SGHAT, CDR2 FQNNGV. V shed 4 bases and J 4 bases; nucleotides not matched to a gene: 5. The DNA for the CDR3 is TGTGCCAGCAGCTCCCGGACAGGTTCAGATACGCAGTATTTT. This codes for CASSSRTGSDTQYF.